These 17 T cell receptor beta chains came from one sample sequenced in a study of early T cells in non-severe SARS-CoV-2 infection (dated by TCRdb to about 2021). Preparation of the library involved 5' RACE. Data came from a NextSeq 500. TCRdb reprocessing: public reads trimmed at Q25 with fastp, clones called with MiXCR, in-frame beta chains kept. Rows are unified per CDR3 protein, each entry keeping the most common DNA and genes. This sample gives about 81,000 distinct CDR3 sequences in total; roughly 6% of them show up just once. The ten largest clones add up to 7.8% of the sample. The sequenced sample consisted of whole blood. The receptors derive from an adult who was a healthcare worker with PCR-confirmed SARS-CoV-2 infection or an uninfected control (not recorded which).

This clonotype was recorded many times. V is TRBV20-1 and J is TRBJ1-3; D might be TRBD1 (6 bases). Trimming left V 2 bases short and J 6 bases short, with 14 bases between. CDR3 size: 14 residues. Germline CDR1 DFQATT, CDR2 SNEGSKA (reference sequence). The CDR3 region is CSARNRAFENTIYF. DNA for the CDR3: TGCAGTGCTAGAAACAGGGCTTTTGAAAACACCATATATTTT.

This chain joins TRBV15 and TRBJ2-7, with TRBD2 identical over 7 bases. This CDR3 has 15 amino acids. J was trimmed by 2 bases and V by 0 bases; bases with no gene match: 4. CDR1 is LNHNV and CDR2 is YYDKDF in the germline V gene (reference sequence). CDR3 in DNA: TGTGCCACCAGCAGAGAACTAGCGAAGACCTACGAGCAGTACTTC. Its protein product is CATSRELAKTYEQYF.

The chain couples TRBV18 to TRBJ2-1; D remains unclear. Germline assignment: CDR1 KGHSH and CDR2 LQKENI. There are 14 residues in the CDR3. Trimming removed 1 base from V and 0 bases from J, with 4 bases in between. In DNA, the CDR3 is TGTGCCAGCTCACCACAGACCTCCTACAATGAGCAGTTCTTC. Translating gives CASSPQTSYNEQFF. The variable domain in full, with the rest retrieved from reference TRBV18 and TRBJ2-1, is NAGVMQNPRHLVRRRGQEARLRCSPMKGHSHVYWYRQLPEEGLKFMVYLQKENIIDESGMPKERFSAEFPKEGPSILRIQQVVRGDSAAYFCASSPQTSYNEQFFGPGTRLTVL.

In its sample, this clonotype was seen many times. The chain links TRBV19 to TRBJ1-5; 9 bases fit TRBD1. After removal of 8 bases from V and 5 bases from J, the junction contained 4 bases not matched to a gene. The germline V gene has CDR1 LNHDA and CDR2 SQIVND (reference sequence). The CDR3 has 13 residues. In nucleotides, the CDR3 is TGTGCCAGTCGACGGGACAGGGATCAGCCCCAGCATTTT. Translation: CASRRDRDQPQHF.

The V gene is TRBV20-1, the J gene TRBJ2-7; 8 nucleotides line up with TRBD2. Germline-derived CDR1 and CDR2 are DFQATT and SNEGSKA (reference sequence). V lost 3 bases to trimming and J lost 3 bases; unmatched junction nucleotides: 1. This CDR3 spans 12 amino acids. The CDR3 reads CSASGTSYEQYF. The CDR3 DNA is TGCAGTGCTAGTGGGACTAGCTACGAGCAGTACTTC.

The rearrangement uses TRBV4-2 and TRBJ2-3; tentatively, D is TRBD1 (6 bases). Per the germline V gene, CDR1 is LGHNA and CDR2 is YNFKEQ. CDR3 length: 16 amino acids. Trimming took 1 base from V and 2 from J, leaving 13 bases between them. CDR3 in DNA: TGTGCCAGCAGCCAAGCCTCGGGACAAACCACAGATACGCAGTATTTT. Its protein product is CASSQASGQTTDTQYF.

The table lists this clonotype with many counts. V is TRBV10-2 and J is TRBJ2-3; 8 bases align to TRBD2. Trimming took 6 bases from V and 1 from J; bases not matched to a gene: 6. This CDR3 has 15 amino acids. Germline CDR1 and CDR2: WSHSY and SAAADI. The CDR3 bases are TGCGCCAGCAGCCGGGAGGGCCTTGGCACAGATACGCAGTATTTT. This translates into CASSREGLGTDTQYF.

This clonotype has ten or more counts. The CDR3 reads CASSDGRQGGDYEQYF. Here the CDR3 DNA reads TGTGCCAGCAGTGATGGGCGACAGGGGGGTGACTACGAGCAGTACTTC. The chain couples TRBV25-1 to TRBJ2-7; 9 positions match TRBD1. The germline CDR1 and CDR2 sequences are MGHDK and SYGVNS. The V and J ends lost 3 bases and 3 bases, in that order; junction bases with no gene match: 9. This CDR3 comprises 16 residues.

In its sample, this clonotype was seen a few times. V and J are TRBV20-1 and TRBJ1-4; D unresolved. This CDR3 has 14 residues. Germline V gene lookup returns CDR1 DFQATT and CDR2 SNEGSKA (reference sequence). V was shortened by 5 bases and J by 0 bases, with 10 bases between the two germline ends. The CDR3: CSARQEATNEKLFF. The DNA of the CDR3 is TGCAGTGCTCGTCAGGAGGCAACTAATGAAAAACTGTTTTTT.

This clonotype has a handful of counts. The DNA for the CDR3 is TGTGCCAGCAGTGTCGGGACGGGGGATAGCAATCAGCCCCAGCATTTT. This encodes CASSVGTGDSNQPQHF. The genes are TRBV12-3 or TRBV12-4 and TRBJ1-5; tentative D call: TRBD1 (5 bases). The ends were cut back, 5 bases at V and 0 bases at J, with 14 bases in the middle. CDR3 length: 16 amino acids.

CDR3: CASSISGVNTGELFF. The CDR3 DNA sequence: TGTGCCAGTAGTATTTCTGGGGTGAACACCGGGGAGCTGTTTTTT. The J gene is TRBJ2-2, the V gene TRBV19; D uncertain. The CDR3 sequence is 15 residues long. Germline CDR1 is LNHDA and CDR2 is SQIVND (reference sequence). The germline V and J ends were trimmed by 3 bases and 1 base, with 9 bases remaining between them.

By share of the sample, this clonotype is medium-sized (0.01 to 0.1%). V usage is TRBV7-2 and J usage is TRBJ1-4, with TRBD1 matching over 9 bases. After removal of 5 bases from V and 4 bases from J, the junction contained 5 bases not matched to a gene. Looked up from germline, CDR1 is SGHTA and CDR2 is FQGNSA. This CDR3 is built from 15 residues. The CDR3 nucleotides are TGTGCCAGCAGCCCTACAGGGGGCGATAATGAAAAACTGTTTTTT. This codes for CASSPTGGDNEKLFF.

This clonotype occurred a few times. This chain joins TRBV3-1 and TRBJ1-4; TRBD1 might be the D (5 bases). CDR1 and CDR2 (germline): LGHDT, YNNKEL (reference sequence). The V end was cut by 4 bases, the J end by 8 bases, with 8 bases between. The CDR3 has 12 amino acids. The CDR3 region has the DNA TGTGCCAGCAGCCGAGGGGCGGAAAAACTGTTTTTT. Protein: CASSRGAEKLFF. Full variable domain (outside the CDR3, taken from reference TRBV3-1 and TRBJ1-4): DTAVSQTPKYLVTQMGNDKSIKCEQNLGHDTMYWYKQDSKKFLKIMFSYNNKELIINETVPNRFSPKSPDKAHLNLHINSLELGDSAVYFCASSRGAEKLFFGSGTQLSVL.

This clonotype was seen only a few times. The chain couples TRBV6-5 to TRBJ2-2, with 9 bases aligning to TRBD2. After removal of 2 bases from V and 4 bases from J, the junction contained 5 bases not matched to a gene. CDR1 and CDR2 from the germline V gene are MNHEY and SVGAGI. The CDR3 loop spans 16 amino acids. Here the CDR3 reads CASSYLLAGTTGELFF. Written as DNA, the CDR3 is TGTGCCAGCAGTTACCTGCTAGCGGGAACCACCGGGGAGCTGTTTTTT.

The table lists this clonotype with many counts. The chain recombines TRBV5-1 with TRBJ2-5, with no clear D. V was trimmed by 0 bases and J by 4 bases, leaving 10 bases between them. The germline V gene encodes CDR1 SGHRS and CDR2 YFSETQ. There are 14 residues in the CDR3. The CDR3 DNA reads TGCGCCAGCAGCTTGGTACCGGGTGCAGAGACCCAGTACTTC. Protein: CASSLVPGAETQYF.

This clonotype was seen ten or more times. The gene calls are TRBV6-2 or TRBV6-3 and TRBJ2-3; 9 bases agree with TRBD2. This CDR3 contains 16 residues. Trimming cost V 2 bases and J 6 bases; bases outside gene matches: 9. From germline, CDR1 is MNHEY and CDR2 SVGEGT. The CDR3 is CASSYVAGAVVDTQYF. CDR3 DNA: TGTGCCAGCAGTTACGTAGCGGGAGCTGTAGTGGATACGCAGTATTTT.

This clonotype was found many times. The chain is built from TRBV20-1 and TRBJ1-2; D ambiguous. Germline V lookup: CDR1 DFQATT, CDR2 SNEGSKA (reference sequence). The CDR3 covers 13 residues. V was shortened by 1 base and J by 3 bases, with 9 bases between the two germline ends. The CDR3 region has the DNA TGCAGTGCTAGAGTAGGCGGGGACTATGGCTACACCTTC. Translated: CSARVGGDYGYTF.